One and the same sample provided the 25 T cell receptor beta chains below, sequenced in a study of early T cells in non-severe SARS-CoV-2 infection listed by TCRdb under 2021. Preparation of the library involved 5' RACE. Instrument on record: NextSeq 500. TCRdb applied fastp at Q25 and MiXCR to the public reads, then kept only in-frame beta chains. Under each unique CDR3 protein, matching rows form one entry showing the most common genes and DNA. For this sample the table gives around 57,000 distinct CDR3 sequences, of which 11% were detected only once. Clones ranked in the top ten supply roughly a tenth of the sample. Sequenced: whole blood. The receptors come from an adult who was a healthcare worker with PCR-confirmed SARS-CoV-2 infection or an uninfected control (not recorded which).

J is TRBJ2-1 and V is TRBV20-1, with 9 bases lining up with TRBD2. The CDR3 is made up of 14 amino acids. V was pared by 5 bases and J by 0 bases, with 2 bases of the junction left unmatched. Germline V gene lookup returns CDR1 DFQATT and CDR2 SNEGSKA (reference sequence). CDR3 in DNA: TGCAGTGCTGTTAGCGGGAGCTCCTACAATGAGCAGTTCTTC. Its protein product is CSAVSGSSYNEQFF.

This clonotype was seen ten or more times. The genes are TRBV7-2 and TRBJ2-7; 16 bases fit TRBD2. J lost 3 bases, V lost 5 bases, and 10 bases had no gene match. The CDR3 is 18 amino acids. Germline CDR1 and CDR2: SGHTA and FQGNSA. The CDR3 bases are TGTGCCAGCAGCCTAATGGGGACTAGCGGGAGGGAGAGCTACGAGCAGTACTTC. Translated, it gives CASSLMGTSGRESYEQYF.

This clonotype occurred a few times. In DNA, the CDR3 is TGCAGCGTCGCAGACAGGGCAGATACGCAGTATTTT. The encoded protein is CSVADRADTQYF. This sequence joins TRBV29-1 and TRBJ2-3; 7 positions match TRBD1. This CDR3 region has 12 residues. V was pared by 6 bases and J by 4 bases, with 4 bases of the junction left unmatched. Germline V gives CDR1 SQVTM, CDR2 ANQGSEA.

CDR3 residues: CASRPVGGTNEKLFF. DNA of the CDR3: TGCGCCAGCCGCCCCGTGGGGGGAACTAATGAAAAACTGTTTTTT. J is TRBJ1-4 and V is TRBV4-1; perhaps TRBD1 as D (5 bases). Germline V CDR1 and CDR2: MGHRA, YSYEKL. The CDR3 runs 15 residues. Trimming took 8 bases from V and 1 from J, leaving 14 bases between them.

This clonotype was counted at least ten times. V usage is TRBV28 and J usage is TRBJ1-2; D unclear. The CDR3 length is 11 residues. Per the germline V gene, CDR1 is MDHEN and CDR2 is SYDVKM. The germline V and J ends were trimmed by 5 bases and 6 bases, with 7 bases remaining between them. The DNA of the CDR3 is TGTGCCAGCAGTCGTTGGGATGGCTACACCTTC. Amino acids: CASSRWDGYTF.

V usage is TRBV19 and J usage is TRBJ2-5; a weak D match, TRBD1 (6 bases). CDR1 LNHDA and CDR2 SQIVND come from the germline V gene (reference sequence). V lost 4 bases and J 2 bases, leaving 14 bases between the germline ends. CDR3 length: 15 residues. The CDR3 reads CASSSWTERQETQYF. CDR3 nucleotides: TGTGCCAGTAGTAGCTGGACAGAGCGTCAAGAGACCCAGTACTTC. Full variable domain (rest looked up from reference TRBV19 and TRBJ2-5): DGGITQSPKYLFRKEGQNVTLSCEQNLNHDAMYWYRQDPGQGLRLIYYSQIVNDFQKGDIAEGYSVSREKKESFPLTVTSAQKNPTAFYLCASSSWTERQETQYFGPGTRLLVL.

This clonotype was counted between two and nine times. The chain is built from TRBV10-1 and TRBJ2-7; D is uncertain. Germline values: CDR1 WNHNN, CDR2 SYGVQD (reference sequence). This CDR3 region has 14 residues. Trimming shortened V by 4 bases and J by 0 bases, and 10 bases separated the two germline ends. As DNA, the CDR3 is TGCGCCAGCAGTGTGGCAGAAAACTCCTACGAGCAGTACTTC. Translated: CASSVAENSYEQYF.

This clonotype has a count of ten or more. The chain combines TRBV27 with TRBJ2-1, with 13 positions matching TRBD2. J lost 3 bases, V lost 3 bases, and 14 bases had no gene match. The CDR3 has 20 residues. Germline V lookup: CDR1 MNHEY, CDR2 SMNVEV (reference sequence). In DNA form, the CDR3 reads TGTGCCAGCAGTTTCAAGGGGACTAGCGGGATCTCCATCCGCTACAATGAGCAGTTCTTC. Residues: CASSFKGTSGISIRYNEQFF.

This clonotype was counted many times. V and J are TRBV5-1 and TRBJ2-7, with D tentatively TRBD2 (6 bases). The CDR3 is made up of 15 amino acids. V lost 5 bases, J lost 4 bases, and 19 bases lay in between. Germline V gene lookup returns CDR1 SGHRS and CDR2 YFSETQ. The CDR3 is CASSNSGGSLYEQYF. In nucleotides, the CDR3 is TGCGCCAGCAGTAATTCAGGAGGGAGCCTTTACGAGCAGTACTTC.

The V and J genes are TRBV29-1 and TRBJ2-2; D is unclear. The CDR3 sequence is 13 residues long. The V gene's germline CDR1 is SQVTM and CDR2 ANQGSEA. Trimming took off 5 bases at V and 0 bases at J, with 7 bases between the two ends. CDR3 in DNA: TGCAGCGTTAATGTTCCGAACACCGGGGAGCTGTTTTTT. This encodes CSVNVPNTGELFF.

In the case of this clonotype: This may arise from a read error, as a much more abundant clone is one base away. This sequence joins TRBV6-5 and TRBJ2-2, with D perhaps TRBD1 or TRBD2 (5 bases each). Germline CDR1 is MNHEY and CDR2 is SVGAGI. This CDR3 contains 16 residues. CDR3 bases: TGTGCCAGCAGTTACTCGAAACAGGCTAACACCGGGAAGCTGTTTTTT. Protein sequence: CASSYSKQANTGKLFF.

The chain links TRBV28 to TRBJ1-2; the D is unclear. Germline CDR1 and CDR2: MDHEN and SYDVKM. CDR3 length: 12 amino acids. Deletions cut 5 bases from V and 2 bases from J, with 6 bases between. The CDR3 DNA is TGTGCCAGCAGTACCAGAAACTATGGCTACACCTTC. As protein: CASSTRNYGYTF.

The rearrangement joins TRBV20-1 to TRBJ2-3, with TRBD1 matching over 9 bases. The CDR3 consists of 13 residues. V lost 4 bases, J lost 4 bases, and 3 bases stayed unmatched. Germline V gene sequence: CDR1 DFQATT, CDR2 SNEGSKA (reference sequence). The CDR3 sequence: CSANRQGADTQYF. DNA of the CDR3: TGCAGTGCTAATCGACAGGGGGCAGATACGCAGTATTTT.

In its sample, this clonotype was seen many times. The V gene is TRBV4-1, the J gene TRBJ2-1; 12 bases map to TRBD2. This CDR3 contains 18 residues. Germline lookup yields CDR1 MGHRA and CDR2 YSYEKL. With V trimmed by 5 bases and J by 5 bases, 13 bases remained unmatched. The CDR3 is CASSSRWSSSGGDNEQFF. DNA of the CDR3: TGCGCCAGCAGCTCCCGCTGGAGCTCTAGCGGGGGGGACAATGAGCAGTTCTTC.

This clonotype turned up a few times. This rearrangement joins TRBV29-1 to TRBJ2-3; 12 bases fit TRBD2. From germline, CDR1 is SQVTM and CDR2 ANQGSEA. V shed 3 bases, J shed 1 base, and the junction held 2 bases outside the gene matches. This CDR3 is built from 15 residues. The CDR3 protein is CSVERTSGGTDTQYF. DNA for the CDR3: TGCAGCGTTGAGCGGACTAGCGGGGGCACAGATACGCAGTATTTT.

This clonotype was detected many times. The CDR3 DNA reads as TGCGCCAGCAGCTTGGATACAACAGAGACTTCACCCCTCCACTTT. Amino acids: CASSLDTTETSPLHF. This chain joins TRBV5-1 and TRBJ1-6; D not resolved. Germline CDR1 reads SGHRS; CDR2 reads YFSETQ. The CDR3 has 15 amino acids. V was shortened by 0 bases and J by 9 bases, with 13 bases between the two germline ends. Using reference TRBV5-1 and TRBJ1-6 for the parts outside the CDR3, the full variable domain is KAGVTQTPRYLIKTRGQQVTLSCSPISGHRSVSWYQQTPGQGLQFLFEYFSETQRNKGNFPGRFSGRQFSNSRSEMNVSTLELGDSALYLCASSLDTTETSPLHFGNGTRLTVT.

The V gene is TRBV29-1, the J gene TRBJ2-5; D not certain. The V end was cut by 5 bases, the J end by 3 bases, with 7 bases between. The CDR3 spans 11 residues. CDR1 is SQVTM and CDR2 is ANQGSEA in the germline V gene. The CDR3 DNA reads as TGCAGCGTTTATGCGGAAGAGACCCAGTACTTC. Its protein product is CSVYAEETQYF. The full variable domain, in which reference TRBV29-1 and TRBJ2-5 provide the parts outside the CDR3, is SAVISQKPSRDICQRGTSLTIQCQVDSQVTMMFWYRQQPGQSLTLIATANQGSEATYESGFVIDKFPISRPNLTFSTLTVSNMSPEDSSIYLCSVYAEETQYFGPGTRLLVL.

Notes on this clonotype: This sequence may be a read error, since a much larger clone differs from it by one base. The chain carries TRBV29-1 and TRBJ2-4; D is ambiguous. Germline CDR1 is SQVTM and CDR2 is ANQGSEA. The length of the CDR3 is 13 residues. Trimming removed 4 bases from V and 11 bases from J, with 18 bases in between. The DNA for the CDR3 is TGCAGCGTTGCCCCGCCTGTTCTAGACGTTCAGTACTTC. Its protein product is CSVAPPVLDVQYF. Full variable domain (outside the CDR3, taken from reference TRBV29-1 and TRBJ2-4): SAVISQKPSRDICQRGTSLTIQCQVDSQVTMMFWYRQQPGQSLTLIATANQGSEATYESGFVIDKFPISRPNLTFSTLTVSNMSPEDSSIYLCSVAPPVLDVQYFGAGTRLSVL.

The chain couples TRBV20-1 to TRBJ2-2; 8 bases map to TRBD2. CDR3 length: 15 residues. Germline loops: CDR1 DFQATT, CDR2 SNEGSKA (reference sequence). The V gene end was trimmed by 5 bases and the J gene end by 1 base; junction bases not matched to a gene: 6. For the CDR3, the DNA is TGCAGTGCTCGAAGAGCGGGAGAGAACACCGGGGAGCTGTTTTTT. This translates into CSARRAGENTGELFF.

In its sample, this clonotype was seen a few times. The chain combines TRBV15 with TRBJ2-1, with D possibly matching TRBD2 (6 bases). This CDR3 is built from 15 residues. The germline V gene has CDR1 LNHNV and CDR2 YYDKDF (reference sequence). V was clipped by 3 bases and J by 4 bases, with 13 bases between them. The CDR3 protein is CATSSGGEVYNEQFF. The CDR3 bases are TGTGCCACCAGCAGCGGGGGAGAAGTTTACAATGAGCAGTTCTTC.

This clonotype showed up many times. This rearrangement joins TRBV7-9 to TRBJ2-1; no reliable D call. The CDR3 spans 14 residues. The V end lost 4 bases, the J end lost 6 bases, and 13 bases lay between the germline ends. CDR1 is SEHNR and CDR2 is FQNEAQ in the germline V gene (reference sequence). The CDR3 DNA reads TGTGCCAGCAGCTCCGAAAGGGATTCCAATGAGCAGTTCTTC. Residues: CASSSERDSNEQFF.

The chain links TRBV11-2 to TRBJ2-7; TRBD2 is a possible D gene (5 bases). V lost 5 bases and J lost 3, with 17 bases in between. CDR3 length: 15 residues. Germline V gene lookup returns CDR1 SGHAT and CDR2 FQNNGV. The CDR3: CASSESLGVSYEQYF. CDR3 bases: TGTGCCAGCAGCGAATCACTGGGAGTCAGCTACGAGCAGTACTTC.

CDR3 bases: TGTGCCAGCATACGGGATGGACAGGCCTATGGCTACACCTTC. This codes for CASIRDGQAYGYTF. V and J are TRBV6-1 and TRBJ1-2; TRBD1 agrees at 7 bases. Germline CDR1 is MNHNS and CDR2 is SASEGT. After removal of 7 bases from V and 4 bases from J, the junction contained 9 bases not matched to a gene. The CDR3 is 14 amino acids.

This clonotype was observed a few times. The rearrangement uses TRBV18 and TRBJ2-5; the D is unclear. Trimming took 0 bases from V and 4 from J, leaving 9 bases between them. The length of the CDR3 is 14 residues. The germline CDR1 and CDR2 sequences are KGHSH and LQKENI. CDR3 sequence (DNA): TGTGCCAGCTCACCACCGAGCGATCGAGAGACCCAGTACTTC. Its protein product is CASSPPSDRETQYF.

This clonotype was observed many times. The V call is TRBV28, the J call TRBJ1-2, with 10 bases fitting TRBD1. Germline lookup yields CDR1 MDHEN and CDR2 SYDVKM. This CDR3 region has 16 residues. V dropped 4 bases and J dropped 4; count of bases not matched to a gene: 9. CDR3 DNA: TGTGCCAGCAGTTCCAGACAGGGGGCGATTGGCTATGGCTACACCTTC. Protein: CASSSRQGAIGYGYTF.